This passage covers 6 T cell receptor beta chains from one sample sequenced in a study of CD8+ T cells in alopecia areata. Sequencing relied on a cDNA template that was reverse transcribed from extracted RNA. TCRdb's table, derived via immunoSEQ multiplex PCR, lists solely in-frame clones and lacks some. The table records over 100,000 clones, about 49% of them present only once. The specimen was CD8+ T cells sorted from blood, collected at week 0. Receptors were obtained from a human donor with alopecia areata.

This chain links TRBV11-2 with TRBJ2-7; TRBD2 is a possible D gene (5 bases). CDR1 is SGHAT, CDR2 FQNNGV, per germline. V dropped 6 bases and J dropped 2 bases, with 8 bases sitting between them. The length of the CDR3 is 12 residues. In DNA form, the CDR3 reads TGTGCCAGCAGTGGACTGACCTACGAGCAGTACTTC. Translating it yields CASSGLTYEQYF.

The rearrangement links TRBV30 to TRBJ2-3; 9 bases map to TRBD1. V lost 4 bases and J lost 2; bases outside the gene matches: 4. Per germline, CDR1 GTSNPN and CDR2 SVGIG (reference sequence). The length of the CDR3 is 14 residues. CDR3: CAWTGTGNTDTQYF. The CDR3 DNA reads TGTGCCTGGACAGGGACAGGGAACACAGATACGCAGTATTTT.

This clone was seen a handful of times. The chain joins TRBV5-8 to TRBJ2-1, with D tentatively TRBD1 (6 bases). Germline CDR1 is SGHTS and CDR2 is YDEGEE. The CDR3 has 13 amino acids. Trimming cost V 4 bases and J 8 bases, with 13 bases left between them. CDR3 loop: CASSTGMGDEQFF. In nucleotides, the CDR3 is TGTGCCAGCAGCACAGGGATGGGGGATGAGCAGTTCTTC.

The table lists this clone with a few counts. DNA of the CDR3: TGTGCCAGCAGTGAACGGCTGTCCGAGCAGTACTTC. It translates to CASSERLSEQYF. The chain employs TRBV27 and TRBJ2-7; the D is unclear. V was clipped by 5 bases and J by 6 bases, with 11 bases between them. The CDR3 spans 12 residues. Germline values: CDR1 MNHEY, CDR2 SMNVEV (reference sequence).

The V and J genes are TRBV30 and TRBJ2-2; D uncertain. From germline, CDR1 is GTSNPN and CDR2 SVGIG (reference sequence). With 4 bases removed from V and 4 bases from J, the gap between germline ends came to 10 bases. The CDR3 runs 13 residues. The CDR3 spells CAWTPPLTGELFF. In DNA, the CDR3 is TGTGCCTGGACGCCCCCCCTCACCGGGGAGCTGTTTTTT.

This clone showed up just a few times. The chain uses TRBV5-5 and TRBJ2-3, with D unresolved. V was trimmed by 0 bases and J by 2 bases, leaving 4 bases between them. This CDR3 has 13 residues. The germline CDR1 and CDR2 sequences are SGHKS and YYEKEE (reference sequence). CDR3 in amino acids: CASSLGPTDTQYF. CDR3 nucleotides: TGTGCCAGCAGCTTGGGCCCCACAGATACGCAGTATTTT.